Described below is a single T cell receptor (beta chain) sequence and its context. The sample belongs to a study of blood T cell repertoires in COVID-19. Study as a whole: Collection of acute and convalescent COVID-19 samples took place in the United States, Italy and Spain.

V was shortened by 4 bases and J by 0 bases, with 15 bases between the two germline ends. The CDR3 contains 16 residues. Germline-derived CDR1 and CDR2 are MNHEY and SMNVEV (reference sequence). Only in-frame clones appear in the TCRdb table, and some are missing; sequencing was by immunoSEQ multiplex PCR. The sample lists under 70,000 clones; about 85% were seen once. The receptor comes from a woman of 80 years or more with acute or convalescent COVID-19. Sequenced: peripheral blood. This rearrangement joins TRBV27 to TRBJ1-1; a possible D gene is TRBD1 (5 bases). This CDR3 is CASSSNRGRMNTEAFF. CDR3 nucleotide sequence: TGTGCCAGCAGTTCCAATAGGGGTCGGATGAACACTGAAGCTTTCTTT.